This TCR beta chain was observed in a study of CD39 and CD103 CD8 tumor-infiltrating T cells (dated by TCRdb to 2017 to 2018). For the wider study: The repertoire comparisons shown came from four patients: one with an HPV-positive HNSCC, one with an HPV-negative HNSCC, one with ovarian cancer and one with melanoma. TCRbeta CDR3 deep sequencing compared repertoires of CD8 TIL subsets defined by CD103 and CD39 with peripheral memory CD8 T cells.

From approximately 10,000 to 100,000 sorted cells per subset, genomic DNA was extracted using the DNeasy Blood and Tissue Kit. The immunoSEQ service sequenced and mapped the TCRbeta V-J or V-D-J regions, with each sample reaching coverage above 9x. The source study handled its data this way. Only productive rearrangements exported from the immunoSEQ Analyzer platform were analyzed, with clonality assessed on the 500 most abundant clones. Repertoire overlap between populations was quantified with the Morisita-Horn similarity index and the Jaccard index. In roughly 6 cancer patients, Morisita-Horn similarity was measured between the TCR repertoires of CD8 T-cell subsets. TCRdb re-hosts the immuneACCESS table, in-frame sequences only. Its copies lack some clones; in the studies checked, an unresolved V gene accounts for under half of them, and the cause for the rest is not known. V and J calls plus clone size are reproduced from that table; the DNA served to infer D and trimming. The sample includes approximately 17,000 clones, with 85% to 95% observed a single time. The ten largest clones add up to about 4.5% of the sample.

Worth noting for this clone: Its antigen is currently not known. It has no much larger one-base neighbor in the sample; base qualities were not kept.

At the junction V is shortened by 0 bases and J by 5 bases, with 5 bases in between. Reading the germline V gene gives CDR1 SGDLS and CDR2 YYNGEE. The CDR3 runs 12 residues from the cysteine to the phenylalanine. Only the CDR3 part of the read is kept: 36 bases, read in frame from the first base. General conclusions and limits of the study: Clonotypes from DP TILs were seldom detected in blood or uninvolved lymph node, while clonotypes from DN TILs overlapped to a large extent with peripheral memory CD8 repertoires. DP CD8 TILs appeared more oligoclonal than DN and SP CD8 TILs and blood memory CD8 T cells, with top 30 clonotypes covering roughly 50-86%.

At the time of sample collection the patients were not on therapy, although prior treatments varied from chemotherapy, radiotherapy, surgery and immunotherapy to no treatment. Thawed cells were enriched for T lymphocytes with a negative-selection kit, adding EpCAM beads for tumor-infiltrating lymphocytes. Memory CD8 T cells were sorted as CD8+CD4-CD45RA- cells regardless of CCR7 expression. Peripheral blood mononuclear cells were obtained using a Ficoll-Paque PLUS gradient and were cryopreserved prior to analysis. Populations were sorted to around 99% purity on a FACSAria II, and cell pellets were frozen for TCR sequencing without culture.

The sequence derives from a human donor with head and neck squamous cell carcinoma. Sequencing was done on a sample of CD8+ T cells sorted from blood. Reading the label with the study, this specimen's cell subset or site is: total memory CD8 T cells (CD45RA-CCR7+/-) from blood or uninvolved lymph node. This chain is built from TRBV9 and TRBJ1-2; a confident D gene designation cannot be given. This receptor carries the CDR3 CASSVDTYGYTF. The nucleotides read TGTGCCAGCAGCGTAGATACTTATGGCTACACCTTC.